One sample yielded the 3 T cell receptor beta chains listed below, sequenced in a study of T cell repertoires in cytomegalovirus infection. TCRdb re-called the reads through MiXCR, storing one row per CDR3 protein. The sample gives 450,000 to 600,000 distinct CDR3 sequences, around 10% of which show up once; roughly 10% is in the top ten. Sequencing input: PBMCs. The receptors stem from a human donor in good health (CMV status not recorded). Some clones in this sample may be carry-over from other donors' samples.

This clonotype was picked up many times. The chain carries TRBV7-6 and TRBJ2-3, with D maybe TRBD2 (5 bases). This CDR3 comprises 14 residues. Trimming removed 2 bases at V and 4 bases at J, with 10 bases between. In germline, CDR1 is SGHVS, CDR2 FNYEAQ. CDR3 region: CASSLSSPADTQYF. DNA of the CDR3: TGTGCCAGCAGCTTATCTAGCCCCGCAGATACGCAGTATTTT. Filled out from reference TRBV7-6 and TRBJ2-3, the complete variable domain reads GAGVSQSPRYKVTKRGQDVALRCDPISGHVSLYWYRQALGQGPEFLTYFNYEAQQDKSGLPNDRFSAERPEGSISTLTIQRTEQRDSAMYRCASSLSSPADTQYFGPGTRLTVL.

In its sample, this clonotype was seen many times. The V gene is TRBV12-3 or TRBV12-4, the J gene TRBJ2-7; TRBD1 matches 10 bases. V was clipped by 5 bases and J by 6 bases; unmatched bases: 10. The CDR3 length is 15 residues. This CDR3 reads CASSRSDRDRGEQYF. CDR3 nucleotides: TGTGCCAGCAGTCGGTCGGATCGGGACAGGGGCGAGCAGTACTTC.

In this sample, this clonotype turned up many times. V gene TRBV7-9 combines with J gene TRBJ2-4; TRBD2 aligns across 8 bases. There are 14 residues in the CDR3. Trimming at V came to 4 bases and at J to 7 bases, leaving 6 bases not matched to a gene. Germline V gene data show CDR1 as SEHNR and CDR2 as FQNEAQ (reference sequence). CDR3 loop: CASSSGLVPNIQYF. CDR3 DNA: TGTGCCAGCAGCTCGGGACTAGTGCCGAACATTCAGTACTTC.